A selection of T cell receptor beta chains follows, all from one sample in a study of blood T cell repertoires in COVID-19. Assay used: immunoSEQ multiplex PCR; TCRdb lists only in-frame clones, some missing. Here the sample spans approximately 280,000 clones, roughly 85% being singletons. The sample comprised peripheral blood. The receptors here all came from a woman between 65 and 79 years old with acute or convalescent COVID-19. CDR3s include the opening cysteine and the closing phenylalanine or tryptophan. Each record gives: V gene, D gene, J gene, clone size, CDR3 protein, CDR3 DNA. The D gene is left open where the match is weak. Rows give clone size only sometimes, using once, few, many, or a class for an expanded clone.

TRBV5-1,-,TRBJ2-7,-,CASSSQGIAYEQYF,TGCGCCAGCAGCTCCCAGGGTATCGCCTACGAGCAGTACTTC
TRBV6-5,-,TRBJ1-3,once,CASRPGGAGNTIYF,TGTGCCAGCAGGCCGGGGGGGGCTGGAAACACCATATATTTT
TRBV12-3/TRBV12-4,-,TRBJ1-2,-,CASSFPLNYGYTF,TGTGCCAGCAGTTTTCCCCTGAACTATGGCTACACCTTC
TRBV29-1,TRBD1,TRBJ1-2,-,CSVDRGPSSYTF,TGCAGCGTTGACAGGGGGCCTTCAAGCTACACCTTC
TRBV19,TRBD1,TRBJ1-6,-,CATIGGTGDSPLHF,TGTGCCACTATAGGAGGGACAGGCGATTCACCCCTCCACTTT
TRBV6-5,-,TRBJ1-1,-,CASSYSTGGDTEAFF,TGTGCCAGCAGTTACTCGACGGGTGGAGACACTGAAGCTTTCTTT
TRBV7-8,-,TRBJ1-5,-,CASSLGRVQPQHF,TGTGCCAGCAGCTTAGGGAGGGTACAGCCCCAGCATTTT
TRBV6-1,-,TRBJ2-1,-,CASSDTRANSYNEQFF,TGTGCCAGCAGTGATACCAGGGCGAATTCCTACAATGAGCAGTTCTTC
TRBV29-1,-,TRBJ1-2,-,CSIIEGEYTF,TGCAGCATCATCGAGGGGGAGTACACCTTC
TRBV7-9,-,TRBJ1-2,-,CASSFPSAEGYTF,TGTGCCAGCAGTTTTCCATCGGCGGAAGGCTACACCTTC
TRBV2,TRBD1,TRBJ1-2,-,CASSGQGTVYGYTF,TGTGCCAGCAGTGGACAGGGGACGGTCTATGGCTACACCTTC
TRBV19,TRBD1,TRBJ1-4,-,CASSPGQHNEKLFF,TGTGCCAGTAGTCCGGGACAGCATAATGAAAAACTGTTTTTT
TRBV10-1,-,TRBJ1-4,-,CASSDGRGGEKLFF,TGCGCCAGCAGTGATGGCAGGGGTGGTGAAAAACTGTTTTTT
TRBV4-1,TRBD1,TRBJ1-2,once,CASSQDGTGLTNYGYTF,TGCGCCAGCAGCCAAGATGGGACAGGGTTAACTAACTATGGCTACACCTTC
TRBV20-1,-,TRBJ2-7,-,CSARDGSEQYF,TGCAGTGCTAGAGATGGCTCCGAGCAGTACTTC
TRBV4-1,TRBD1,TRBJ1-2,-,CASSPGQGPYGYTF,TGCGCCAGCAGTCCGGGACAGGGGCCTTATGGCTACACCTTC
TRBV2,-,TRBJ2-1,-,CASRLQTGFYNEQFF,TGTGCCAGCAGGTTACAAACAGGGTTCTACAATGAGCAGTTCTTC
TRBV18,-,TRBJ2-1,-,CASSQGSLEQFF,TGTGCCAGCTCACAAGGGAGCCTCGAGCAGTTCTTC
TRBV7-2,-,TRBJ2-7,-,CASSKYNEQYF,TGTGCCAGCAGCAAGTACAACGAGCAGTACTTC
TRBV30,-,TRBJ1-6,-,CAWTPLSSYNSPLHF,TGTGCCTGGACCCCATTGAGCTCCTATAATTCACCCCTCCACTTT
TRBV30,-,TRBJ1-5,-,CAWSVASNQPQHF,TGTGCCTGGAGTGTAGCTAGCAATCAGCCCCAGCATTTT
TRBV7-9,TRBD1,TRBJ1-2,-,CASSPSGTGNGYTF,TGTGCCAGCAGCCCATCCGGGACAGGGAATGGCTACACCTTC
TRBV15,TRBD1,TRBJ1-1,-,CATSSGTAMNTEAFF,TGTGCCACCAGCAGCGGGACAGCTATGAACACTGAAGCTTTCTTT
TRBV30,-,TRBJ1-5,-,CAWSGEGQPQHF,TGTGCCTGGTCGGGGGAGGGTCAGCCCCAGCATTTT
TRBV15,-,TRBJ1-3,-,CATSRDRGSNTIYF,TGTGCCACCAGCAGAGACAGGGGCTCGAACACCATATATTTT
TRBV2,TRBD1,TRBJ1-4,-,CASSGGQGNEKLFF,TGTGCCAGCAGCGGGGGACAGGGTAATGAAAAACTGTTTTTT
TRBV14,TRBD1,TRBJ1-1,-,CASSQRTGTGRSEAFF,TGTGCCAGCAGCCAACGGACCGGGACAGGTCGGTCTGAAGCTTTCTTT
TRBV12-3/TRBV12-4,TRBD2,TRBJ2-7,-,CASSPSGGYEQYF,TGTGCCAGCAGCCCTAGCGGGGGCTACGAGCAGTACTTC
TRBV7-6,TRBD1,TRBJ2-2,-,CASSLAPQGSATGELFF,TGTGCCAGCAGCTTAGCGCCACAGGGGTCAGCCACCGGGGAGCTGTTTTTT
TRBV5-1,-,TRBJ2-2,-,CASSLHPDSTNTGELFF,TGCGCCAGCAGCTTGCACCCGGACAGTACCAACACCGGGGAGCTGTTTTTT
TRBV5-6,TRBD1,TRBJ1-6,-,CASSLWTGESPLHF,TGTGCCAGCAGCCTCTGGACAGGGGAATCACCCCTCCACTTT
TRBV7-9,-,TRBJ2-7,-,CASSAGQRIYEQYF,TGTGCCAGCAGCGCGGGACAGAGGATCTACGAGCAGTACTTC
TRBV24-1,-,TRBJ2-5,-,CATSAPESGEETQYF,TGTGCCACCAGTGCCCCAGAGTCCGGGGAGGAGACCCAGTACTTC
TRBV7-9,-,TRBJ1-1,once,CASSFSGGDEAFF,TGTGCCAGCAGCTTCTCGGGGGGCGATGAAGCTTTCTTT
TRBV11-1,TRBD1,TRBJ2-5,-,CASSLRRQGRETQYF,TGTGCCAGCAGCCTCCGAAGACAGGGACGGGAGACCCAGTACTTC
TRBV7-9,-,TRBJ2-6,few,CASSLADSSSGANVLTF,TGTGCCAGCAGCTTAGCCGACAGTAGCTCTGGGGCCAACGTCCTGACTTTC
TRBV5-4,-,TRBJ1-4,-,CASRNAGSSNEKLFF,TGTGCCAGCAGGAACGCAGGGTCCTCTAATGAAAAACTGTTTTTT
TRBV15,-,TRBJ2-5,-,CATSRQGGGETQYF,TGTGCCACCAGCAGACAGGGTGGAGGGGAGACCCAGTACTTC
TRBV10-2,TRBD1,TRBJ2-5,-,CASSGAGGMQTQYF,TGCGCCAGCAGTGGGGCAGGGGGCATGCAGACCCAGTACTTC
TRBV14,-,TRBJ2-5,-,CASSHGLAETQYF,TGTGCCAGCAGCCATGGGCTAGCAGAGACCCAGTACTTC
TRBV6-2/TRBV6-3,TRBD2,TRBJ2-5,-,CASSGTSGAGETQYF,TGTGCCAGCAGTGGTACTAGCGGGGCAGGGGAGACCCAGTACTTC
TRBV7-8,TRBD2,TRBJ2-2,-,CASSPRLAGTGELFF,TGTGCCAGCAGCCCGAGACTAGCGGGGACCGGGGAGCTGTTTTTT
TRBV11-2,-,TRBJ2-1,-,CASSLAGNGEQFF,TGTGCCAGCAGCTTAGCAGGTAATGGGGAGCAGTTCTTC
TRBV9,-,TRBJ2-1,-,CASSPSSFSYNEQFF,TGTGCCAGCAGCCCCTCCTCGTTTTCCTACAATGAGCAGTTCTTC
TRBV7-3,-,TRBJ2-1,-,CASSQGPIAYNEQFF,TGTGCCAGCAGCCAGGGGCCCATCGCCTACAATGAGCAGTTCTTC
TRBV6-2/TRBV6-3,-,TRBJ1-2,-,CASSYSAGRHGYTF,TGTGCCAGCAGTTACTCGGCGGGGAGACATGGCTACACCTTC
TRBV27,-,TRBJ1-5,-,CASRGGRGRAQPQHF,TGTGCCAGCAGGGGGGGTAGGGGTCGAGCCCAGCCCCAGCATTTT
TRBV6-5,-,TRBJ2-7,-,CASSYQPPRTAYEQYF,TGTGCCAGCAGTTACCAACCACCCCGAACAGCCTACGAGCAGTACTTC
TRBV6-5,-,TRBJ1-6,-,CASSLRRGGALHF,TGTGCCAGCAGTCTAAGGAGAGGGGGGGCCCTCCACTTT
TRBV29-1,TRBD1,TRBJ1-1,-,CSGGTGDTEAFF,TGCAGCGGGGGAACAGGGGACACTGAAGCTTTCTTT